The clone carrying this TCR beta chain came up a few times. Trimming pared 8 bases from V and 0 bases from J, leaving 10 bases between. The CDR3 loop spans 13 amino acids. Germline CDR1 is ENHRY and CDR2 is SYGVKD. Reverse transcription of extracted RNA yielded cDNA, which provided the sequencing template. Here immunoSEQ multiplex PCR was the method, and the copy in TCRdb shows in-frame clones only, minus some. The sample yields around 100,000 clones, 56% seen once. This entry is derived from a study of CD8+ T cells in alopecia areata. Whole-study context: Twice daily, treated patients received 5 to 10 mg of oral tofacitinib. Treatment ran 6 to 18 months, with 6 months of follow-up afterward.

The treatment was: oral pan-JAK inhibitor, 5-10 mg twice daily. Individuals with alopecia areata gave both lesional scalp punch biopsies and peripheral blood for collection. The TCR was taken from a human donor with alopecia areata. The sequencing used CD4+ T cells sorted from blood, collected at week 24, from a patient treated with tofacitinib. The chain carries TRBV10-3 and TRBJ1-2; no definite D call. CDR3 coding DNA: TGTGCCATCTGGACCTTCTCTAACTATGGCTACACCTTC. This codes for CAIWTFSNYGYTF.